This T cell receptor (beta chain) came from a study of naive and memory T cell subsets. CDR1 SGHTA and CDR2 FQGNSA come from the germline V gene. The CDR3 has 15 residues. The V end lost 5 bases, the J end lost 5 bases, and 17 bases lay between the germline ends. Two oligonucleotides, mixed equimolar, formed the beta constant-region primer covering TRBC1 and TRBC2. Nested alpha and beta constant-region primers with the SP2 primer drove four PCR rounds on ligated cDNA. MiXCR, run by TCRdb on the UMI-ligation and nested PCR reads, gives a single entry per CDR3 protein. The sample has some 110,000 distinct CDR3 sequences, just over 35% seen once; the top ten hold more than 0.8%. This clonotype was picked up a small number of times.

The receptor comes from a human donor in good health. The rearrangement uses TRBV7-2 and TRBJ2-3; the D gene is possibly TRBD1 (5 bases). The sequenced sample was central memory CD4+ T cells from blood. The CDR3: CASSPGLLRLDTQYF. DNA for the CDR3: TGTGCCAGCAGCCCAGGGTTATTGCGCTTAGATACGCAGTATTTT.